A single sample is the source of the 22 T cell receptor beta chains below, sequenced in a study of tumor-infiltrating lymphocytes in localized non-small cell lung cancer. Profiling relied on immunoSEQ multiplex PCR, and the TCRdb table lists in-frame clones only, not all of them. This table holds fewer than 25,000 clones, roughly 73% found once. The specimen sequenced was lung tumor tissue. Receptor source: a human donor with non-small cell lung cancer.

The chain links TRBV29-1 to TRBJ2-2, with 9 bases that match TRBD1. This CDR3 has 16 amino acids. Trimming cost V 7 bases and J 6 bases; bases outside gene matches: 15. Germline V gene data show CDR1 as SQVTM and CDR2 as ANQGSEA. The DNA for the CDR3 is TGCAGCGCCCTTCGAGGGGGGACAGGGAAGTCCGGGGAGCTGTTTTTT. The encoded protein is CSALRGGTGKSGELFF.

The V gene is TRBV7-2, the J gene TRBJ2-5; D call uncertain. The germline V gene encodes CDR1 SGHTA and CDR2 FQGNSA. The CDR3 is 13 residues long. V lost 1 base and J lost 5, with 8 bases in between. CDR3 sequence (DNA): TGTGCCAGCAGCTTAGGGGAAGTGGAGACCCAGTACTTC. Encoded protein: CASSLGEVETQYF.

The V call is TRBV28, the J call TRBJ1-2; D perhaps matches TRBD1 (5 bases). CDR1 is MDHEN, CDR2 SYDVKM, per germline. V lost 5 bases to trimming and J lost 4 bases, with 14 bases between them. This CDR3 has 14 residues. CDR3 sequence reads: CASSGTSTFYGYTF. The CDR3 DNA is TGTGCCAGCAGTGGGACGTCTACCTTCTATGGCTACACCTTC.

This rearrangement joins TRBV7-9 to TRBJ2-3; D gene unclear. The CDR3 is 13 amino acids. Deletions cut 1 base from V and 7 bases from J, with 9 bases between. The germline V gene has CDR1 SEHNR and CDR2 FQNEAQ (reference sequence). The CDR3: CASSLEVRHTQYF. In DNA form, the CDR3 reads TGTGCCAGCAGCTTAGAGGTGCGTCATACGCAGTATTTT.

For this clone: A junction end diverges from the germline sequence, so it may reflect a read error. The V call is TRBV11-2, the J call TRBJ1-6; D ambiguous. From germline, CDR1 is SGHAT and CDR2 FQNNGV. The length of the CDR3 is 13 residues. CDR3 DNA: TGTGCCAGCAGCTTAGAGCCCCCGGGCCCCCCCCACTTT. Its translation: CASSLEPPGPPHF.

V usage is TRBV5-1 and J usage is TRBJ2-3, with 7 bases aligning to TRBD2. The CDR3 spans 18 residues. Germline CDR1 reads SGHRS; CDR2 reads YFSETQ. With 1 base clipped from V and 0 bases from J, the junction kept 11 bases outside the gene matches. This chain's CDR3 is CASSLQLSSGTSTDTQYF. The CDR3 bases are TGCGCCAGCAGCTTGCAGCTCTCTAGCGGTACTAGCACAGATACGCAGTATTTT.

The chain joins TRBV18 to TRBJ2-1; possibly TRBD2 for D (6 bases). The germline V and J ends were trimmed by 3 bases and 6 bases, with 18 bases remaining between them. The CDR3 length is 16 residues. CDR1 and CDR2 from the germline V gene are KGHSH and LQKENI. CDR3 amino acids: CASSPERDGRGNEQFF. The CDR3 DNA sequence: TGTGCCAGCTCACCCGAAAGGGACGGGCGGGGCAATGAGCAGTTCTTC.

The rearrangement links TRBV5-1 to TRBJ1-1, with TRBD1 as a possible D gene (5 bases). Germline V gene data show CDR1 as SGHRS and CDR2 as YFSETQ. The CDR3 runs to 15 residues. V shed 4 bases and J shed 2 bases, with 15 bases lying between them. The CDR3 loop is CASSAGPEVNTEAFF. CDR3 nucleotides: TGCGCCAGCAGCGCGGGGCCGGAGGTTAACACTGAAGCTTTCTTT.

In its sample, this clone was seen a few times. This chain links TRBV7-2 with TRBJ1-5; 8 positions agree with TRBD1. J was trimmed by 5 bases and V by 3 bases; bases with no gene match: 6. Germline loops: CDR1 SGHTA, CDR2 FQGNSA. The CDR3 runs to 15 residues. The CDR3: CASSFYRGYDQPQHF. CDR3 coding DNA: TGTGCCAGCAGCTTCTACAGGGGGTACGATCAGCCCCAGCATTTT. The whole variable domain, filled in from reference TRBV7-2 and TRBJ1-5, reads GAGVSQSPSNKVTEKGKDVELRCDPISGHTALYWYRQSLGQGLEFLIYFQGNSAPDKSGLPSDRFSAERTGGSVSTLTIQRTQQEDSAVYLCASSFYRGYDQPQHFGDGTRLSIL.

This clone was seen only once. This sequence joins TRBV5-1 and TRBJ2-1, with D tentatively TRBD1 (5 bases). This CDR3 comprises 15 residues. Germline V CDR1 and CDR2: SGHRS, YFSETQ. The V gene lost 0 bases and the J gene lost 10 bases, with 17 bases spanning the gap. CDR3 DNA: TGCGCCAGCAGCTTGGTGGGCCTGCTCACAGGAGAGCAGTTCTTC. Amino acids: CASSLVGLLTGEQFF.

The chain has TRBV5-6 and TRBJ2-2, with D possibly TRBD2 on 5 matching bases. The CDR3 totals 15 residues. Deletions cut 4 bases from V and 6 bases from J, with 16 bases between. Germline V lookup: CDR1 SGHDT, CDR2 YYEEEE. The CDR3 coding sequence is TGTGCCAGCAGCCCCCCGGGATTCATGGCCGGGGAGCTGTTTTTT. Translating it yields CASSPPGFMAGELFF.

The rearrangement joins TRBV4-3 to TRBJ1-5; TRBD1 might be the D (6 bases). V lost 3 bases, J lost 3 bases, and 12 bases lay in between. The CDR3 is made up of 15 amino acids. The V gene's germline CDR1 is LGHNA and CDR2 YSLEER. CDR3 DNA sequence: TGCGCCAGCAGCCAGGCCACAGGGAACAATCAGCCCCAGCATTTT. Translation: CASSQATGNNQPQHF.

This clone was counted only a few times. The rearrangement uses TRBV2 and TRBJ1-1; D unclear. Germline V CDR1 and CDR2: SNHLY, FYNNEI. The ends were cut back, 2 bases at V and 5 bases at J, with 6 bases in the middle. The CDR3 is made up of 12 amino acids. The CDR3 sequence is CASSEWGTEAFF. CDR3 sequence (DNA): TGTGCCAGCAGTGAATGGGGAACTGAAGCTTTCTTT.

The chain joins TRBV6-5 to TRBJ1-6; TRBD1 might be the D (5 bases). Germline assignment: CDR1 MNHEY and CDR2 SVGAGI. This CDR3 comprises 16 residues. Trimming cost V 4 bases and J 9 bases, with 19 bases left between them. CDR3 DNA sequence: TGTGCCAGCAGTTCCAAACGGGGCTTTACGGTTTCACCCCTCCACTTT. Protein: CASSSKRGFTVSPLHF.

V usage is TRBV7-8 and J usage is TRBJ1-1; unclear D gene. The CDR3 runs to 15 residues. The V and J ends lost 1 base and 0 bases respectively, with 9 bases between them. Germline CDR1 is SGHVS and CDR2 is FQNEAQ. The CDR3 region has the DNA TGTGCCAGCAGCTTAGGAACACCGATGAACACTGAAGCTTTCTTT. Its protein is CASSLGTPMNTEAFF.

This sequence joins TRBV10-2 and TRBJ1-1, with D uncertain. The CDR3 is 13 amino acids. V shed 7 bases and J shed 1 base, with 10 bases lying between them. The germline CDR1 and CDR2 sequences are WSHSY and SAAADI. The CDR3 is CASNAGWNTEAFF. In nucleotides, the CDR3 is TGCGCCAGCAATGCGGGGTGGAACACTGAAGCTTTCTTT.

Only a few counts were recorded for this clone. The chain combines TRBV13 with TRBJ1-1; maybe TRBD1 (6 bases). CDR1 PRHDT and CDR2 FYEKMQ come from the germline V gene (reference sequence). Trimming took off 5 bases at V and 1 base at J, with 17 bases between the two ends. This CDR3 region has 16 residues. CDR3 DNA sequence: TGTGCCAGCAGCCCCCGTCGGGGGCCGCCGAACACTGAAGCTTTCTTT. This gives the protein CASSPRRGPPNTEAFF.

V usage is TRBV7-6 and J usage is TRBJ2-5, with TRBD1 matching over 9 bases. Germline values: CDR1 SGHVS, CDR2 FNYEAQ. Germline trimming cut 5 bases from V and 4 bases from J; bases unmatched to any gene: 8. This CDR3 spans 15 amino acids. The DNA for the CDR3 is TGTGCCAGCAGCCAAAGACAGGGGGTCCGAGAGACCCAGTACTTC. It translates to CASSQRQGVRETQYF.

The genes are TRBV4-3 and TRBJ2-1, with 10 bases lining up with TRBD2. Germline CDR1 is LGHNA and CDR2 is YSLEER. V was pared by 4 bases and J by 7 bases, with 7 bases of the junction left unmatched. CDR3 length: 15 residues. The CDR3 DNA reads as TGCGCCAGCAGCCGGACCCGAGCGGGGGGGAATGAGCAGTTCTTC. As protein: CASSRTRAGGNEQFF.

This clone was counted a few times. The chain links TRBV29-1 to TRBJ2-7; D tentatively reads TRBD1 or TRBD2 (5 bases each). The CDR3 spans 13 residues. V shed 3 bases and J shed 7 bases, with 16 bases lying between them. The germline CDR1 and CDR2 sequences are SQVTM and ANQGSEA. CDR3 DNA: TGCAGCGTTGAGGGAGCAGGGCGGGTTGAGCAGTACTTC. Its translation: CSVEGAGRVEQYF.

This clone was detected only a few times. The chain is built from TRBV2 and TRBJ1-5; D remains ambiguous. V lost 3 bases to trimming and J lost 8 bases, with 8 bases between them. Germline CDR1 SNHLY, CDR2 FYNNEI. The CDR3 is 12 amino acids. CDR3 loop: CASSDPGEPQHF. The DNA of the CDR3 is TGTGCCAGCAGTGACCCTGGAGAGCCCCAGCATTTT.

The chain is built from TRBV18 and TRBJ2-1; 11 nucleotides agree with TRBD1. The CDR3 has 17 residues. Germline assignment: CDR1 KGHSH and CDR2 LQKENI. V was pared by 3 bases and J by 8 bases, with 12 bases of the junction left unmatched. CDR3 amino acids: CASSPRGRTGGEDEQFF. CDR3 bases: TGTGCCAGCTCACCGAGAGGAAGGACAGGGGGCGAGGATGAGCAGTTCTTC.